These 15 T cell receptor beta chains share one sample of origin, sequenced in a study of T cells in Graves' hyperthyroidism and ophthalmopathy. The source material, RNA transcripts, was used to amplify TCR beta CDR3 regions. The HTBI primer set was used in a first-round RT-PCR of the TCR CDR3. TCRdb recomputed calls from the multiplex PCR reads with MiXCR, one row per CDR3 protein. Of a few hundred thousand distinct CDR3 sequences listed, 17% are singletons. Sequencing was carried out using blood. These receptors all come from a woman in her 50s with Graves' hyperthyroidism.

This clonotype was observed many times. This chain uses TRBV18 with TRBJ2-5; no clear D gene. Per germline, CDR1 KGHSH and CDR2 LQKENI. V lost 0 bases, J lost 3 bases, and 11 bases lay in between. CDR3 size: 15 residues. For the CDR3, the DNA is TGTGCCAGCTCACCACCTGGTGGTGGGGAAGAGACCCAGTACTTC. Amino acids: CASSPPGGGEETQYF.

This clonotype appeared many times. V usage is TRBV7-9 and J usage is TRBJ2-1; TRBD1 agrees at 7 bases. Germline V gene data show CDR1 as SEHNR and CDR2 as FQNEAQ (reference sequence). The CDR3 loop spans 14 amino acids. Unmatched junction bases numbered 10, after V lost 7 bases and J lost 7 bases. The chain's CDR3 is CASNSRQGKNEQFF. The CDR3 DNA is TGTGCCAGCAACTCTCGACAGGGTAAAAATGAGCAGTTCTTC.

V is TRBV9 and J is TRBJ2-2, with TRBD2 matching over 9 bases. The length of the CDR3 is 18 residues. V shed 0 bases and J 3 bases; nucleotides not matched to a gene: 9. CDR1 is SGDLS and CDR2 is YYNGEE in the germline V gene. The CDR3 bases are TGTGCCAGCAGCGTAGAGGGTAGCGGGAGATGGGACACCGGGGAGCTGTTTTTT. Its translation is CASSVEGSGRWDTGELFF.

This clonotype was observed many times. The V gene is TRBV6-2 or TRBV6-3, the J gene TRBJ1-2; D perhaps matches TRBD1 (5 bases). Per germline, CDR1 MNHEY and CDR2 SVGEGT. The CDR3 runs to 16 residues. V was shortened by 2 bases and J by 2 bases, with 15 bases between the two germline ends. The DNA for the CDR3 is TGTGCCAGCAGTTACGGGGCACAACGCCTCAACTATGGCTACACCTTC. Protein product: CASSYGAQRLNYGYTF.

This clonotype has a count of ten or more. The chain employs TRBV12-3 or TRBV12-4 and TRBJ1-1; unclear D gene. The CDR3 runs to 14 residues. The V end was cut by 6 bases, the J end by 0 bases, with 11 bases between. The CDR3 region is CASSPRIMNTEAFF. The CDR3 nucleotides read TGTGCCAGCAGCCCCAGGATCATGAACACTGAAGCTTTCTTT.

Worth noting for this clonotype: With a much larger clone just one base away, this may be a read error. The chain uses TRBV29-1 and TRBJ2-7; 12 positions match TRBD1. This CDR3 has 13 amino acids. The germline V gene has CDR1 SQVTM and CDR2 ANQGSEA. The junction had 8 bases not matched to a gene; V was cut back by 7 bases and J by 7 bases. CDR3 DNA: TGCAGCGGCGCGGGACAGGGGGCCACTGAGCAGTACTTC. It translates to CSGAGQGATEQYF.

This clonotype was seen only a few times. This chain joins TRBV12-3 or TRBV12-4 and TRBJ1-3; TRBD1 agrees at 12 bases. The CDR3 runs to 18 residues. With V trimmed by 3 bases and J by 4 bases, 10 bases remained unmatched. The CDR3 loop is CASSFRGTGGAAGNTIYF. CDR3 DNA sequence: TGTGCCAGCAGTTTCCGGGGGACAGGGGGCGCCGCAGGAAACACCATATATTTT.

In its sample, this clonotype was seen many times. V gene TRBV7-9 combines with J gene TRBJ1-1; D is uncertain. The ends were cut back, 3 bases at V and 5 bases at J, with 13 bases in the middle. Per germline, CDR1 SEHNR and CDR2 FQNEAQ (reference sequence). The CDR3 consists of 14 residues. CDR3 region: CASSFRTAETEAFF. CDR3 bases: TGTGCCAGCAGCTTTAGGACCGCCGAAACTGAAGCTTTCTTT. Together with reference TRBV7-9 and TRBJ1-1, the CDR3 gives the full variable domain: DTGVSQNPRHKITKRGQNVTFRCDPISEHNRLYWYRQTLGQGPEFLTYFQNEAQLEKSRLLSDRFSAERPKGSFSTLEIQRTEQGDSAMYLCASSFRTAETEAFFGQGTRLTVV.

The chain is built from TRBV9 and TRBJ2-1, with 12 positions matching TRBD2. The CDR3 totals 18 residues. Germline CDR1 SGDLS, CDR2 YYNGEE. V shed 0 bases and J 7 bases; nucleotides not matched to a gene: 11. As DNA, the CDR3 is TGTGCCAGCAGCGTAGGTCGACCTCTAGCGGGAGGGCCGAATGAGCAGTTCTTC. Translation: CASSVGRPLAGGPNEQFF.

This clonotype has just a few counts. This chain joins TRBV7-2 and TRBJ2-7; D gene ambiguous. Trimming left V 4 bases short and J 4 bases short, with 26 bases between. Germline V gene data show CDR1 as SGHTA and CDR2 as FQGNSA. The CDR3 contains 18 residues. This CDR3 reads CASSWSSLTLGVGYEQYF. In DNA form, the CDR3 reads TGTGCCAGCAGCTGGAGCAGTTTGACGCTTGGAGTCGGTTACGAGCAGTACTTC.

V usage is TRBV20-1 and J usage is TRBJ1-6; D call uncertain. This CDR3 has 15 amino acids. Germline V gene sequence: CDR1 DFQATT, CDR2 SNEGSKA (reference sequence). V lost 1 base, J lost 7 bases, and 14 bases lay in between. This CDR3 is CSARVGGSQNSPLHF. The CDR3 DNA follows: TGCAGTGCTAGAGTAGGAGGTTCTCAGAATTCACCCCTCCACTTT.

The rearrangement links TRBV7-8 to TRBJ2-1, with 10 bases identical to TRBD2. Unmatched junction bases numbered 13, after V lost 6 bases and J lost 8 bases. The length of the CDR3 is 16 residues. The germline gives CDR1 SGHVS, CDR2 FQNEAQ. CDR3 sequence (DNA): TGTGCCAGCAGTTACCAACGGCCTAGCGGGGGACATGAGCAGTTCTTC. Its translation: CASSYQRPSGGHEQFF.

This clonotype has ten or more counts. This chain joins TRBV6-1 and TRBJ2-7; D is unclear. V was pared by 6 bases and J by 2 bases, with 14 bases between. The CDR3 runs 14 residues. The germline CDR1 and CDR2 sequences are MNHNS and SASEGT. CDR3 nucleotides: TGTGCCAGCAGCGAGACGGACCTTCCCTACGAGCAGTACTTC. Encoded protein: CASSETDLPYEQYF.

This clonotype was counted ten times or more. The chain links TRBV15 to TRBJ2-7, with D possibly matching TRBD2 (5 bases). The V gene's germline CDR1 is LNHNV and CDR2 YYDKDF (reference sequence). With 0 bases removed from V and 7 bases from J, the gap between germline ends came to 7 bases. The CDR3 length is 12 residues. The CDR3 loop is CATSRDRGEQYF. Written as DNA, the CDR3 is TGTGCCACCAGCAGAGACCGGGGAGAGCAGTACTTC.

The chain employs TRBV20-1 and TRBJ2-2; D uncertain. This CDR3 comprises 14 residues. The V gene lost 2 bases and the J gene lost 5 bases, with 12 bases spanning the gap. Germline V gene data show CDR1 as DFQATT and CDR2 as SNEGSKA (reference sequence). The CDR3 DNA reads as TGCAGTGCTAGACAGTCGCAAGGAACCGGGGAGCTGTTTTTT. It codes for CSARQSQGTGELFF.